Listed below are T cell receptor beta chains from one sample, sequenced in a study of cytomegalovirus exposure and HLA in healthy donors. TCRdb's table, derived via immunoSEQ multiplex PCR, lists solely in-frame clones and lacks some. The sample shows under 200,000 clones, about four fifths of them seen only once. What was sequenced was PBMCs. The receptors were sampled from a woman in her forties or fifties in good health and CMV-seronegative. CDR3s include the opening cysteine and the closing phenylalanine or tryptophan. The D gene is left open where the match is weak. Not all rows give a size; the values are once, few, many and, for expanded clones, a class.

j_call,v_call,d_call,clone_size,cdr3_aa,cdr3_nt
TRBJ2-1,TRBV18,.,.,CASSPRSQGTSYNEQFF,TGTGCCAGCTCACCACGGTCACAGGGAACGTCCTACAATGAGCAGTTCTTC
TRBJ1-2,TRBV6-5,.,.,CASSLRGTPEGYTF,TGTGCCAGCAGCCTAAGGGGGACCCCGGAGGGCTACACCTTC
TRBJ2-1,TRBV19,TRBD2,.,CASSKGRLAGAYNEQFF,TGTGCCAGTAGTAAGGGCAGGCTAGCGGGAGCCTACAATGAGCAGTTCTTC
TRBJ1-6,TRBV28,.,.,CASSFVTGFFGENSPLHF,TGTGCCAGCAGTTTTGTTACAGGGTTTTTCGGTGAAAATTCACCCCTCCACTTT
TRBJ1-2,TRBV10-2,.,.,CASSYTVSYGYTF,TGCGCCAGCAGCTACACAGTGTCATATGGCTACACCTTC
TRBJ1-5,TRBV25-1,TRBD1,.,CASSDSGQGNQPQHF,TGTGCCAGCAGTGACTCAGGACAGGGCAATCAGCCCCAGCATTTT
TRBJ2-1,TRBV11-3,.,.,CASSPAHLVGGNEQFF,TGTGCCAGCAGCCCGGCCCACTTGGTAGGGGGCAATGAGCAGTTCTTC
TRBJ2-7,TRBV18,.,.,CASSPKRVGDAEQYF,TGTGCCAGCTCACCCAAAAGAGTGGGAGACGCCGAGCAGTACTTC
TRBJ1-2,TRBV4-2,.,.,CASSQESRGDYGYTF,TGTGCCAGCAGCCAAGAATCCAGGGGTGACTATGGCTACACCTTC
TRBJ1-2,TRBV29-1,.,.,CSVVEGYTF,TGCAGCGTTGTGGAGGGCTACACCTTC
TRBJ2-6,TRBV29-1,.,.,CSVEGPGVSGANVLTF,TGCAGCGTTGAAGGACCAGGGGTCTCTGGGGCCAACGTCCTGACTTTC
TRBJ2-3,TRBV19,.,.,CASSIPPRDTQYF,TGTGCCAGTAGTATCCCCCCCCGGGATACGCAGTATTTT
TRBJ1-5,TRBV28,TRBD1,.,CASQLDRAGNQPQHF,TGTGCCAGTCAGCTCGACAGGGCGGGCAATCAGCCCCAGCATTTT
TRBJ1-2,TRBV5-1,TRBD1,.,CASSTRTGDYGYTF,TGCGCCAGCAGCACCCGGACAGGGGATTATGGCTACACCTTC
TRBJ1-1,TRBV7-2,TRBD1,.,CASSLWAGGTEAFF,TGTGCCAGCAGCTTATGGGCAGGGGGGACTGAAGCTTTCTTT
TRBJ2-7,TRBV20-1,.,.,CSARAEYEQYF,TGCAGTGCTAGAGCGGAGTACGAGCAGTACTTC
TRBJ2-1,TRBV5-6,.,once,CASSTDREQFF,TGTGCCAGCAGCACCGACAGGGAGCAGTTCTTC
TRBJ1-2,TRBV6-5,.,.,CASSSPRRGGYGYTF,TGTGCCAGCAGTTCCCCACGGAGGGGGGGCTATGGCTACACCTTC
TRBJ1-1,TRBV2,.,.,CASSDRRNTEAFF,TGTGCCAGCAGTGACAGAAGGAACACTGAAGCTTTCTTT
TRBJ2-1,TRBV7-3,TRBD1,.,CASSLEPGTGGNEQFF,TGTGCCAGCAGCTTAGAACCCGGGACAGGGGGCAATGAGCAGTTCTTC
TRBJ2-3,TRBV28,.,.,CASSLSAGGTDTQYF,TGTGCCAGCAGTTTATCGGCAGGGGGCACAGATACGCAGTATTTT
TRBJ2-1,TRBV4-2,TRBD2,few,CASSQDLRGSHNEQFF,TGTGCCAGCAGCCAAGATTTGCGGGGGAGCCACAATGAGCAGTTCTTC
TRBJ2-7,TRBV9,TRBD2,.,CASSAGLVGYEQYF,TGTGCCAGCAGCGCGGGACTAGTTGGGTACGAGCAGTACTTC
TRBJ1-5,TRBV4-3,.,.,CASSQERGYQPQHF,TGCGCCAGCAGCCAAGAGAGGGGGTATCAGCCCCAGCATTTT
TRBJ1-2,TRBV11-1,.,.,CASSEHSGSPSGYTF,TGTGCCAGCAGCGAGCATTCGGGGAGCCCGTCAGGCTACACCTTC
TRBJ2-7,TRBV7-9,TRBD1,.,CASSPQGEQYF,TGTGCCAGCAGCCCACAGGGGGAGCAGTACTTC
TRBJ2-5,TRBV27,.,.,CASSSLTGQETQYF,TGTGCCAGCAGTTCCCTGACAGGACAAGAGACCCAGTACTTC
TRBJ2-5,TRBV6-1,.,few,CASSGRGQGGTQYF,TGTGCCAGCAGTGGACGGGGCCAGGGGGGGACCCAGTACTTC
TRBJ1-1,TRBV19,TRBD1,.,CASKARDRGRNTEAFF,TGTGCCAGTAAGGCCCGGGACAGGGGGCGGAACACTGAAGCTTTCTTT
TRBJ2-2,TRBV6-6,TRBD1,.,CASSSGGGGTGELFF,TGTGCCAGCAGTTCAGGGGGTGGGGGCACCGGGGAGCTGTTTTTT
TRBJ2-7,TRBV11-1,TRBD2,.,CASTGQTSGSSHEQYF,TGTGCCAGCACCGGGCAGACTAGCGGGAGCTCCCACGAGCAGTACTTC
TRBJ2-7,TRBV7-2,TRBD2,once,CASSIGLAGVNEQYF,TGTGCCAGCAGCATTGGACTAGCGGGAGTTAACGAGCAGTACTTC
TRBJ1-1,TRBV5-6,.,.,CASSPATGWDTEAFF,TGTGCCAGCAGCCCCGCCACGGGATGGGACACTGAAGCTTTCTTT
TRBJ2-3,TRBV2,.,.,CASSERWGGPDTQYF,TGTGCCAGCAGTGAAAGGTGGGGGGGCCCGGATACGCAGTATTTT
TRBJ1-1,TRBV28,TRBD1,.,CASSGDRGKSTEAFF,TGTGCCAGCAGTGGGGACAGGGGGAAAAGCACTGAAGCTTTCTTT
TRBJ1-1,TRBV27,.,.,CASSGGETEAFF,TGTGCCAGCAGTGGAGGGGAAACTGAAGCTTTCTTT
TRBJ2-6,TRBV9,TRBD1,.,CASSPRTGGFSGANVLTF,TGTGCCAGCAGCCCGCGGACAGGGGGTTTCTCTGGGGCCAACGTCCTGACTTTC
TRBJ1-2,TRBV21-1,.,once,CASSKVTQGGGGYTF,TGTGCCAGCAGCAAAGTAACACAGGGCGGTGGTGGCTACACCTTC
TRBJ1-6,TRBV30,TRBD1,.,CAWSVLGRGSGSPLHF,TGTGCCTGGAGTGTACTGGGCAGGGGGTCGGGGTCACCCCTCCACTTT
TRBJ2-7,TRBV18,TRBD2,.,CASSPTSVAGAYEQYF,TGTGCCAGCTCACCAACCTCCGTAGCGGGGGCCTACGAGCAGTACTTC
TRBJ2-6,TRBV28,.,.,CASNPRPPVAGANVLTF,TGTGCCAGCAACCCACGGCCCCCTGTAGCAGGGGCCAACGTCCTGACTTTC
TRBJ2-7,TRBV7-2,.,once,CASSHSYEQYF,TGTGCCAGCAGCCATTCCTACGAGCAGTACTTC
TRBJ2-1,TRBV5-1,.,.,CASSRGRDEQFF,TGCGCCAGCAGCAGGGGCCGCGATGAGCAGTTCTTC
TRBJ1-1,TRBV6-5,TRBD1,.,CASSSGGYRTEAFF,TGTGCCAGCAGTTCAGGGGGGTATCGGACTGAAGCTTTCTTT
TRBJ2-5,TRBV7-6,.,.,CASSLVLAGGTQYF,TGTGCCAGCAGCTTAGTGTTGGCAGGTGGGACCCAGTACTTC
TRBJ2-1,TRBV7-6,TRBD2,.,CASSSKTSVYNEQFF,TGTGCCAGCAGCTCAAAGACTAGCGTGTACAATGAGCAGTTCTTC
TRBJ2-3,TRBV28,.,.,CASSFSPQMAGTDTQYF,TGTGCCAGCAGTTTTTCCCCCCAGATGGCGGGAACAGATACGCAGTATTTT
TRBJ1-1,TRBV18,.,.,CASSPRAGDNTEAFF,TGTGCCAGCTCACCGAGGGCAGGGGACAACACTGAAGCTTTCTTT
TRBJ1-2,TRBV2,.,.,CASRRDTYGYTF,TGTGCCAGCAGACGGGACACTTATGGCTACACCTTC
TRBJ2-1,TRBV11-1,TRBD2,.,CASSPRGAGGKSEQLF,TGTGCCAGCAGCCCACGTGGAGCGGGAGGAAAGAGTGAGCAGCTCTTC
TRBJ1-1,TRBV19,TRBD1,.,CASSILGQGISEAFF,TGTGCCAGTAGTATTCTGGGACAGGGTATTTCTGAAGCTTTCTTT
TRBJ2-7,TRBV15,TRBD1,once,CATSRDPGQGNEQYF,TGTGCCACCAGCAGAGATCCGGGACAGGGGAACGAGCAGTACTTC
TRBJ1-1,TRBV28,TRBD1,.,CASSPPGQGGLAFF,TGTGCCAGCAGTCCACCCGGACAGGGAGGCTTGGCTTTCTTT
TRBJ1-1,TRBV5-1,.,.,CASSADGGGMRSLYTEAFF,TGCGCCAGCAGCGCCGACGGCGGGGGGATGCGGTCCCTTTACACTGAAGCTTTCTTT
TRBJ2-1,TRBV7-3,.,.,CASSLTRSSNEQFF,TGTGCCAGCAGCCTAACCCGGAGTTCGAATGAGCAGTTCTTC
TRBJ2-7,TRBV30,.,.,CAWKQEGFLEQYF,TGTGCCTGGAAGCAGGAGGGCTTTTTGGAGCAGTACTTC
TRBJ1-6,TRBV6-5,.,.,CASSYGGSNSPLHF,TGTGCCAGCAGTTACGGGGGCTCGAATTCACCCCTCCACTTT
TRBJ2-1,TRBV11-2,TRBD2,.,CASSRTRGDYNEQFF,TGTGCCAGCAGCCGGACTAGAGGGGACTACAATGAGCAGTTCTTC
TRBJ2-3,TRBV9,.,.,CASSVGIGSALDTQYF,TGTGCCAGCAGCGTAGGGATCGGGTCGGCCCTAGATACGCAGTATTTT
TRBJ1-4,TRBV5-1,TRBD1,.,CASGQGRNSEKLFF,TGCGCCAGCGGACAGGGTAGAAATAGTGAAAAACTGTTTTTT